This T cell receptor (beta chain) was identified in a study of cytomegalovirus exposure and HLA in healthy donors. About the research overall: Within the Caucasian-associated ancestry cluster were roughly 81% of the roughly 360 genotyped donors. Study-wide findings and caveats: Across donors, sequencing depth was assumed by presence/absence analyses to be roughly uniform. V segments that were indistinguishable, TRBV6-2 and TRBV6-3 among them, were omitted from analysis. Later analysis identified a missense DCLRE1C variant that was linked to TCR beta V- and J-gene trimming.

Only a few counts were recorded for this clone. Its antigen is unidentified. Germline CDR1 is MDHEN and CDR2 is SYDVKM. Trimming shortened V by 5 bases and J by 3 bases, and 10 bases separated the two germline ends. The CDR3 spans 13 residues. The PCR ran on 60 Vbeta and 13 Jbeta primers. Profiled with immunoSEQ multiplex PCR; TCRdb holds only in-frame clones, not every one. The sample lists 150,000 or so clones, about three quarters occurring once. The rearrangement uses TRBV28 and TRBJ1-2; D unclear. This receptor was identified in a woman in her thirties or forties in good health and CMV-seropositive. The specimen was PBMCs. The CDR3 here is CASSPGAYYGYTF. In DNA form, the CDR3 reads TGTGCCAGCAGTCCCGGAGCCTACTATGGCTACACCTTC.